The clone carrying this T cell receptor (beta chain) was detected a few times. This record comes from a study of blood T cell repertoires in COVID-19. Study information: Donors in the United States, Italy and Spain gave samples during acute or convalescent COVID-19. Nucleic acid was either cDNA or gDNA, and it came from T cells, B-cell-depleted T cells, or PBMCs.

The protocol was immunoSEQ multiplex PCR, while the TCRdb copy is restricted to in-frame clones and leaves out a portion. This table holds roughly 200,000 clones, 65% to 90% found once. In germline, CDR1 is MNHNY, CDR2 SVGAGI (reference sequence). V was clipped by 4 bases and J by 5 bases; unmatched bases: 13. The CDR3 consists of 16 residues. This TCR derives from a human donor in a cohort sampled during active COVID-19. The source material was peripheral blood. The chain recombines TRBV6-6 with TRBJ1-2; 7 bases agree with TRBD1. The chain's CDR3 is CASSSAGGRPMYGYTF. CDR3 nucleotides: TGTGCCAGCAGTTCTGCAGGGGGGCGACCCATGTATGGCTACACCTTC.